This T cell receptor (beta chain) was recorded in a study of T-cell reconstitution after alpha-beta-depleted transplantation in children. Findings and caveats of the study: Several hundred rapidly expanded clones from non-depleted graft cells reportedly supplied alpha-beta T cells about two months post-transplant. The high TCRbeta diversity at day 60 in some patients came from surviving recipient T cells and thymic progenitors.

Library preparation (for TCRbeta) was performed with unique molecular identifiers. TCRdb redid the calling of the PCR reads with MiXCR, one entry per CDR3 protein. Here the sample spans a few hundred thousand distinct CDR3 sequences, approximately 6.3% being singletons. V was clipped by 1 base and J by 2 bases; unmatched bases: 9. The CDR3 loop spans 17 amino acids. This clonotype was found many times. Antigen specificity is unknown. The clonotype originates from a boy aged 2 to 10 with acute lymphoblastic leukemia, due to receive a stem cell transplant. The chain combines TRBV12-3 or TRBV12-4 with TRBJ2-5; 8 bases are a match to TRBD1. Material: PBMCs, obtained before TCRalphabeta/CD19-depleted stem cell transplant. This CDR3 reads CASSLGVGTGAQETQYF. CDR3 DNA: TGTGCCAGCAGTTTAGGGGTCGGGACAGGAGCTCAAGAGACCCAGTACTTC.